The entry below describes one TCR beta chain. Its antigen is still unknown. The entry originates in a study of blood T cells in healthy people across ages. Alongside a J-beta primer mix, a sample-barcoded 5' primer served in a second PCR lasting roughly 7 to 11 cycles. Via MiXCR, TCRdb re-called the 5' RACE reads, giving one row per CDR3 protein. The sample lists roughly 1,000,000 distinct CDR3 sequences; 20% to 25% were seen once. General observations from the study: The study regarded diversity estimates from one million T cells as underestimates. Naive CD4+ cells and diversity were both higher in long-lived donors than in aged donors.

This sample was shared with a second study, whose subject was T cells of mothers and their children. That source adds: Samples were provided by three healthy Caucasian mothers and their six children. For related and unrelated pairs alike, thymic selection shapes TCR recombination output similarly.

This receptor was taken from a girl aged 2 to 9 in good health. Input material: blood.

CDR3 DNA sequence: TGTGCCAGCAGCCAAGAAGTGGGGTTCAGGGAGCTGTTTTTT. The encoded protein is CASSQEVGFRELFF. V is TRBV4-2 and J is TRBJ2-2; D remains unclear. This CDR3 is built from 14 residues. The germline V gene has CDR1 LGHNA and CDR2 YNFKEQ. Trimming pared 0 bases from V and 9 bases from J, leaving 11 bases between.